This section outlines one T cell receptor beta chain sequence together with its context. What it binds is not known. The CDR3 has 13 residues. Per the germline V gene, CDR1 is LGHNT and CDR2 is FRNRAP. This sample is part of a study of T cells expressing NK-cell markers. Study context: Eight donors were sequenced, seven testing HCMV-seropositive and one testing seronegative.

Study observations and caveats: Each of about 6 donors carried dominant NKG2C+ clonotypes accounting for roughly 1.0-7.5% of CD8+ T cells. In several donors, these clonotypes also led the CD3+CD56-NKG2C+ fraction.

TCR beta libraries carry UMIs added by 5'RACE template switching. TCRdb re-called the 5' RACE reads; every CDR3 protein appears as one record, without DNA. This sample carries 350,000 to 400,000 distinct CDR3 sequences, with roughly 10% going to the ten biggest clones. The chain uses TRBV12-5 and TRBJ1-1; the TCRdb D gene call, TRBD1, has no DNA to confirm it. Sample: blood T cells: a sorted CD56 or NKG2C T cell subset, CD4+ or CD8+ T cells, or bulk PBMC T cells (not recorded which). This sequence was found in a woman aged 50 to 65 in good health. This CDR3 is CASGTTGVTEAFF.